The T cell receptor beta chain described here comes from a study of chemoradiotherapy in HPV16-positive cancers. Samples were taken several times over chemoradiotherapy. Sequenced by immunoSEQ multiplex PCR; TCRdb stores in-frame clones only, minus some. This sample has 30,000 to 40,000 clones, with about four fifths found just once. The CDR3 length is 15 residues. Germline CDR1 is ENHRY and CDR2 is SYGVKD. Unmatched junction bases numbered 9, after V lost 6 bases and J lost 1 base. The sequences come from blood, collected from a patient who underwent chemoradiotherapy. The V and J genes are TRBV10-3 and TRBJ2-7, with 7 bases aligning to TRBD2. This receptor was obtained from a human donor with HPV-associated anogenital cancer. The CDR3 DNA reads as TGTGCCATCAGCCCCGGCGGGGGTGGATCCTACGAGCAGTACTTC. Its protein product is CAISPGGGGSYEQYF.